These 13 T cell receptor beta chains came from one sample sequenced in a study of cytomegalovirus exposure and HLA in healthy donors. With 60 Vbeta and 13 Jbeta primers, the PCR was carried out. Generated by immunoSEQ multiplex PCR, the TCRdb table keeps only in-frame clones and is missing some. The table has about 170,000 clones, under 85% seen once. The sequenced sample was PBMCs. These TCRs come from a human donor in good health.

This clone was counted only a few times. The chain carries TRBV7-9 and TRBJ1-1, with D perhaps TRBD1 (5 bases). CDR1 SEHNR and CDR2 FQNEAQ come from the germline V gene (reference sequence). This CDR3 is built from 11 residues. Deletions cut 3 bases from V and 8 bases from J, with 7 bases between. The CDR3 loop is CASSFAGEAFF. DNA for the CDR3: TGTGCCAGCAGCTTCGCAGGGGAAGCTTTCTTT.

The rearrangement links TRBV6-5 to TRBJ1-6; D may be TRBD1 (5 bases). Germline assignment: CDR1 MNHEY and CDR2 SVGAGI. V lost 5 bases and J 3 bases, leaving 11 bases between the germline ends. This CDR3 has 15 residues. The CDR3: CASSRGEGYNSPLHF. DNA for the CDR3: TGTGCCAGCAGTCGGGGGGAGGGCTATAATTCACCCCTCCACTTT.

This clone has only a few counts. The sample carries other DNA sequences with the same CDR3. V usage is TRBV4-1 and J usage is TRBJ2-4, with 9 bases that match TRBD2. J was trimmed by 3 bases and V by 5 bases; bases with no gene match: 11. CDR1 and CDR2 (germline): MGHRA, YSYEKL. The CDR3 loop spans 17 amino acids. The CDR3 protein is CASSEGLAGAIKNIQYF. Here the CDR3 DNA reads TGCGCCAGCAGCGAGGGGTTAGCGGGGGCGATCAAAAACATTCAGTACTTC.

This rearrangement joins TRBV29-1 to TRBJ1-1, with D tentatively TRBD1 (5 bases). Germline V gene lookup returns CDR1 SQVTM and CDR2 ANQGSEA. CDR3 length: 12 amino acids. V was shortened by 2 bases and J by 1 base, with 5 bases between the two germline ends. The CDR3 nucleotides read TGCAGCGTTGAACAGGGGAACACTGAAGCTTTCTTT. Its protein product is CSVEQGNTEAFF.

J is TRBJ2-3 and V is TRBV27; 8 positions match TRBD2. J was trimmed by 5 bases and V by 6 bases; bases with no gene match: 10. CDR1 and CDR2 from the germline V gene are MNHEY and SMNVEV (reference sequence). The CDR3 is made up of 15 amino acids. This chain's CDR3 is CASSPRTSLQDTQYF. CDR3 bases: TGTGCCAGCAGCCCACGGACTAGCCTCCAAGATACGCAGTATTTT.

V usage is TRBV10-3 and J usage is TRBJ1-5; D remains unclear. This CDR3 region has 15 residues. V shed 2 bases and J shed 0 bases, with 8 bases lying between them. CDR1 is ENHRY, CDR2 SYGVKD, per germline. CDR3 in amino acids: CAISEGSLSNQPQHF. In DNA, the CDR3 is TGTGCCATCAGTGAGGGCAGTCTTAGCAATCAGCCCCAGCATTTT.

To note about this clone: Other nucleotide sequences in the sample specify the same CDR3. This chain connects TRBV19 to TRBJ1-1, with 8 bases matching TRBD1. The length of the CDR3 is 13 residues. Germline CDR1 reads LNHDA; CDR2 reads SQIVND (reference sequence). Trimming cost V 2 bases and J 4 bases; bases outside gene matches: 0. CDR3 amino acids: CASSIQGATEAFF. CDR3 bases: TGTGCCAGTAGTATACAGGGGGCCACTGAAGCTTTCTTT.

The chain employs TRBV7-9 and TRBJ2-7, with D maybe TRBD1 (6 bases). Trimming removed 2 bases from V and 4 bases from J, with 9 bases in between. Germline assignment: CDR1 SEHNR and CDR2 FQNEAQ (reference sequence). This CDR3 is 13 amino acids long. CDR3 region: CASSLTRGYEQYF. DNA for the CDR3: TGTGCCAGCAGCTTAACCAGGGGATACGAGCAGTACTTC.

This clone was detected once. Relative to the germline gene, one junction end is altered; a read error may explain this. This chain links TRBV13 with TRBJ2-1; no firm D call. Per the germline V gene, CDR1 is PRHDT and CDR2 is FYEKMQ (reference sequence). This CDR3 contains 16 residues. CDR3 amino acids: CASRLDFDGAHNEQFF. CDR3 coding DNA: TGTGCCAGCAGATTAGATTTCGACGGAGCGCACAATGAGCAGTTCTTC.

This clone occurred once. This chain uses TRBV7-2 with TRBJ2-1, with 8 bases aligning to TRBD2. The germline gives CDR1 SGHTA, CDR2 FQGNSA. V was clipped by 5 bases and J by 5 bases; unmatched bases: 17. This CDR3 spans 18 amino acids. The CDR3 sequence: CASSPLGRGVITHNEQFF. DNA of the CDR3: TGTGCCAGCAGCCCCCTTGGGCGGGGGGTCATAACTCACAATGAGCAGTTCTTC. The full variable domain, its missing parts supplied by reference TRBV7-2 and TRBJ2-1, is GAGVSQSPSNKVTEKGKDVELRCDPISGHTALYWYRQSLGQGLEFLIYFQGNSAPDKSGLPSDRFSAERTGGSVSTLTIQRTQQEDSAVYLCASSPLGRGVITHNEQFFGPGTRLTVL.

CDR3 loop: CASSWTSGAYNEQFF. In DNA, the CDR3 is TGTGCCAGCAGTTGGACTAGCGGGGCCTACAATGAGCAGTTCTTC. This rearrangement joins TRBV6-5 to TRBJ2-1, with TRBD2 matching over 12 bases. The V gene's germline CDR1 is MNHEY and CDR2 SVGAGI. V gave up 4 bases and J gave up 2 bases; unmatched junction bases: 0. This CDR3 contains 15 residues.

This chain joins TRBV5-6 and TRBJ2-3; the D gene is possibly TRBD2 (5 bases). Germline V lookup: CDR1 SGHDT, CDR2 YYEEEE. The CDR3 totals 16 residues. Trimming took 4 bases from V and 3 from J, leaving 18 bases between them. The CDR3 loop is CASSRVDTTGTDTQYF. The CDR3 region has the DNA TGTGCCAGCAGCCGCGTTGACACTACGGGGACAGATACGCAGTATTTT.

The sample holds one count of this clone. The CDR3 sequence: CASSYTIQGGNTEAFF. The CDR3 coding sequence is TGTGCCAGCAGTTACACCATACAGGGGGGGAACACTGAAGCTTTCTTT. The rearrangement links TRBV6-5 to TRBJ1-1; 8 nucleotides agree with TRBD1. The CDR3 is 16 residues long. Losses at the gene ends were 2 bases for V and 1 base for J; bases not matched to a gene: 6. CDR1 and CDR2 (germline): MNHEY, SVGAGI.